This T cell receptor (beta chain) derives from a study of response to subunit inactivated influenza vaccine. Study-level results: New T cells are recruited in small numbers by each seasonal influenza vaccination, according to the authors' suggestion.

This clonotype has only a few counts. What it recognizes is unknown. TCRdb fed the RT-PCR reads into MiXCR, producing one record per CDR3 protein. The profile covers around 580,000 distinct CDR3 sequences, with about 15% appearing a single time and over 8.5% taken by the ten largest. The TCR originated in a man in his forties or fifties who received an inactivated influenza vaccine. Sequenced here: PBMCs from blood, sampled approximately 12 days after vaccination.

The DNA for the CDR3 is TGTGCCAGCATGGGGTACACTGAAGCTTTCTTT. Its translation is CASMGYTEAFF. J is TRBJ1-1 and V is TRBV6-5; D remains unclear. Germline values: CDR1 MNHEY, CDR2 SVGAGI. The CDR3 loop spans 11 amino acids. Between the trimmed V and J ends, which lost 7 bases and 3 bases, there was a span of 6 bases.